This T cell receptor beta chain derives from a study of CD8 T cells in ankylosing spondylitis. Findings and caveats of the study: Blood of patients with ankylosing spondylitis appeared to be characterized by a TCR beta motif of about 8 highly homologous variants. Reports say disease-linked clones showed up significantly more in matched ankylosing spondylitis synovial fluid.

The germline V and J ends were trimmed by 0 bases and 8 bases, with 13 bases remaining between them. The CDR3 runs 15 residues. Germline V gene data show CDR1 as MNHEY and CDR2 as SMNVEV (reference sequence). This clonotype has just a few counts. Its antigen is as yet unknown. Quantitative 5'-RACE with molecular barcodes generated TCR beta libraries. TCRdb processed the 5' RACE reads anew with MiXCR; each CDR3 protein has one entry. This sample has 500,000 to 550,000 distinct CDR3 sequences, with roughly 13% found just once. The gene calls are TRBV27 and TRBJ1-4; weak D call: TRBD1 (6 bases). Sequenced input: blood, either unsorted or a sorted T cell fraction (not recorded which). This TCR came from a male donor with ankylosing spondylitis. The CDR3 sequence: CASSLSGTRGEKLFF. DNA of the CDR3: TGTGCCAGCAGTTTATCAGGGACACGGGGGGAAAAACTGTTTTTT.